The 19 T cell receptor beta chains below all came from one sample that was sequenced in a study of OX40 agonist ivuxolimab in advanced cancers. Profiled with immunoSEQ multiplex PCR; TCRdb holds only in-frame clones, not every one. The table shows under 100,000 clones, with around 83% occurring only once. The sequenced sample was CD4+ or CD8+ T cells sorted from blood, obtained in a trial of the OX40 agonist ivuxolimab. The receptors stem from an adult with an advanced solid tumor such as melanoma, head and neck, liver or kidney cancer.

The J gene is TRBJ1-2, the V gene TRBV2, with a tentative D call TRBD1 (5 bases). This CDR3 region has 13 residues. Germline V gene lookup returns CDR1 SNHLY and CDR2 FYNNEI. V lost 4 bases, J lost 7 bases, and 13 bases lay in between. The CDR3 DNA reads TGTGCCAGCAGTGCCGGGGTCAGGGTTGGCTACACCTTC. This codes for CASSAGVRVGYTF.

The CDR3 is CSVVVTGFGDGLHF. CDR3 DNA: TGCAGCGTTGTGGTGACAGGTTTCGGGGACGGTCTCCACTTT. The chain links TRBV29-1 to TRBJ1-6, with a tentative D call TRBD1 (6 bases). This CDR3 is built from 14 residues. V was shortened by 4 bases and J by 16 bases, with 23 bases between the two germline ends. CDR1 SQVTM and CDR2 ANQGSEA come from the germline V gene.

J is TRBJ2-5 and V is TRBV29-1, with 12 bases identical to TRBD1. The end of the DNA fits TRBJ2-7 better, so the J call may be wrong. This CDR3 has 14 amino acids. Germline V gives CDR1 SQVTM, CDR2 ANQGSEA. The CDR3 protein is CSVDLGQGAHEQYF. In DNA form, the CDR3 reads TGCAGCGTCGACTTGGGACAGGGGGCCCACGAGCAGTACTTC.

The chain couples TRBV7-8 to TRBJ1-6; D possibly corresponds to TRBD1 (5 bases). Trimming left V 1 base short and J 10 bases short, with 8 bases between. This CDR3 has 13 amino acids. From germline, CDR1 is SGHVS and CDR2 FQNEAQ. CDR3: CASSLVRVSPLHF. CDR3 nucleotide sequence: TGTGCCAGCAGCTTAGTCAGGGTATCACCCCTCCACTTT.

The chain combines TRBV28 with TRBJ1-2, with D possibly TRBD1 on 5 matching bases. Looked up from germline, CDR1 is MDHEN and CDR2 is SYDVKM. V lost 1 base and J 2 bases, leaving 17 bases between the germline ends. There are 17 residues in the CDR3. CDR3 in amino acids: CASSLYPGKGVNYGYTF. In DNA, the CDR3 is TGTGCCAGCAGTTTATATCCAGGGAAGGGAGTAAACTATGGCTACACCTTC.

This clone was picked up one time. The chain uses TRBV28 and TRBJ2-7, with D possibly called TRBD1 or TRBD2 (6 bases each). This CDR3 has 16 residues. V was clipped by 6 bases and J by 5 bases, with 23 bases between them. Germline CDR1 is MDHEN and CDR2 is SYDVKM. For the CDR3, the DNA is TGTGCCAGCAGGGCCTTTGGACAGTCGGGGGCTAACGAGCAGTACTTC. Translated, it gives CASRAFGQSGANEQYF. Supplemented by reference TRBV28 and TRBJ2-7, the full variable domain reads DVKVTQSSRYLVKRTGEKVFLECVQDMDHENMFWYRQDPGLGLRLIYFSYDVKMKEKGDIPEGYSVSREKKERFSLILESASTNQTSMYLCASRAFGQSGANEQYFGPGTRLTVT.

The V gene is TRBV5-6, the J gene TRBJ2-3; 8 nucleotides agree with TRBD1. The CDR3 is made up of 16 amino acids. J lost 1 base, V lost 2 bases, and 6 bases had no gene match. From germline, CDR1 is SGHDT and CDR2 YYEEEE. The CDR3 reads CASSFVPTGGTDTQYF. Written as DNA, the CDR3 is TGTGCCAGCAGCTTTGTCCCGACAGGGGGCACAGATACGCAGTATTTT. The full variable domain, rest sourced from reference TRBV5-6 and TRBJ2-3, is DAGVTQSPTHLIKTRGQQVTLRCSPKSGHDTVSWYQQALGQGPQFIFQYYEEEERQRGNFPDRFSGHQFPNYSSELNVNALLLGDSALYLCASSFVPTGGTDTQYFGPGTRLTVL.

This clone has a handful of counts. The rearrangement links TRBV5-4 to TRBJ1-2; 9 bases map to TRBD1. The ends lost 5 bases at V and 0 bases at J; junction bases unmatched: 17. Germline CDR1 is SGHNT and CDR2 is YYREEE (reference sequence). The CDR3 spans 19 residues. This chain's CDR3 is CASSLWTGVAGYSNYGYTF. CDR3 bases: TGTGCCAGCAGTCTATGGACAGGGGTGGCTGGATACTCTAACTATGGCTACACCTTC.

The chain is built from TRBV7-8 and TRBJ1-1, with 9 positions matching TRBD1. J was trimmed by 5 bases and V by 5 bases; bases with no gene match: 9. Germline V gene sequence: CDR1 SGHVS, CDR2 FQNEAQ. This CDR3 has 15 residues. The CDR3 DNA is TGTGCCAGCAGCAATAACAGGGGGCTATCGACTGAAGCTTTCTTT. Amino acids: CASSNNRGLSTEAFF. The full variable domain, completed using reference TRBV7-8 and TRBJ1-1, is GAGVSQSPRYKVAKRGQDVALRCDPISGHVSLFWYQQALGQGPEFLTYFQNEAQLDKSGLPSDRFFAERPEGSVSTLKIQRTQQEDSAVYLCASSNNRGLSTEAFFGQGTRLTVV.

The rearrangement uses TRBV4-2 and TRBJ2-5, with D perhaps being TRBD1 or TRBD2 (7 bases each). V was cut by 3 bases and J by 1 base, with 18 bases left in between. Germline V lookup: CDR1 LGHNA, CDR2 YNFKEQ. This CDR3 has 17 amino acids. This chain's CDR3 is CASSHQGGPESQETQYF. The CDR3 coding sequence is TGTGCCAGCAGCCACCAGGGGGGGCCGGAATCCCAAGAGACCCAGTACTTC.

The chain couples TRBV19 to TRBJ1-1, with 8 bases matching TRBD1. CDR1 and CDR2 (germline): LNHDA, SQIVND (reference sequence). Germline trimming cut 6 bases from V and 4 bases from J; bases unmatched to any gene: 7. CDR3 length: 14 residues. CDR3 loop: CASSRETGGTEAFF. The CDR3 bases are TGTGCCAGTAGCAGAGAAACAGGGGGCACTGAAGCTTTCTTT.

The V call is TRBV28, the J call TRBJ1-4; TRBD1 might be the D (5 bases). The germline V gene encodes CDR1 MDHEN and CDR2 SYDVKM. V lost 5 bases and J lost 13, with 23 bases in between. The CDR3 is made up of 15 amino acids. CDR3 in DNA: TGTGCCAGCAGTACTACCGGGACCTTGAAAAGGGGACTGTTTTTT. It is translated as CASSTTGTLKRGLFF.

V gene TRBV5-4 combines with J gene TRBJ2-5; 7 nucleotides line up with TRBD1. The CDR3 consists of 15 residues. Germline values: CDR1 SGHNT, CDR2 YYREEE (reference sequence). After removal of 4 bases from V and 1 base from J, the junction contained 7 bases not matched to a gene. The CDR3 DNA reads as TGTGCCAGCAGCCCGAGGGACAGCCGCCAAGAGACCCAGTACTTC. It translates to CASSPRDSRQETQYF.

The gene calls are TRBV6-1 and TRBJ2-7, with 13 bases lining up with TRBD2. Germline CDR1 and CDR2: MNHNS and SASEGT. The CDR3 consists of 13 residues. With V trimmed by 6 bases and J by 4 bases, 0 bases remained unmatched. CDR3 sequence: CASRGLAGYEQYF. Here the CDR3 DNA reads TGTGCCAGCAGGGGACTAGCGGGGTACGAGCAGTACTTC.

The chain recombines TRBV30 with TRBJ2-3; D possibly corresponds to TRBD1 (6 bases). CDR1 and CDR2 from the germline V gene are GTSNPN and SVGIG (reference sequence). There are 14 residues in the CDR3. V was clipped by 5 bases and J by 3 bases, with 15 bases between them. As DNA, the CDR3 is TGTGCCTGGCTCAGGGGAGTGGGAACAGATACGCAGTATTTT. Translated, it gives CAWLRGVGTDTQYF.

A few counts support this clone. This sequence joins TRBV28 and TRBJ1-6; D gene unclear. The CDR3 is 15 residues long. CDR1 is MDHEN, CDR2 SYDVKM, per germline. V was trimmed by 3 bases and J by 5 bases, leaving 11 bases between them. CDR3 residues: CASSLRQHDNSPLHF. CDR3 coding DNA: TGTGCCAGCAGTTTGAGGCAGCACGATAATTCACCCCTCCACTTT.

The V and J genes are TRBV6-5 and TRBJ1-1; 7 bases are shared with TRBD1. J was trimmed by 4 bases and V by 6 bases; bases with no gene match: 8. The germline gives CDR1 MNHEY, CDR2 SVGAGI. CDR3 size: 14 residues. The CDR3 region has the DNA TGTGCCAGCAGCCTCGACAGGGAGGGCACTGAAGCTTTCTTT. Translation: CASSLDREGTEAFF.

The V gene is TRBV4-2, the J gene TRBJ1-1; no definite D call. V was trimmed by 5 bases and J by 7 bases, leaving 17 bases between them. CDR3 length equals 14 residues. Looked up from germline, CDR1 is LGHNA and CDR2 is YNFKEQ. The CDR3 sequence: CASSVELSGFEAFF. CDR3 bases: TGTGCCAGCAGCGTGGAACTAAGTGGGTTTGAAGCTTTCTTT.

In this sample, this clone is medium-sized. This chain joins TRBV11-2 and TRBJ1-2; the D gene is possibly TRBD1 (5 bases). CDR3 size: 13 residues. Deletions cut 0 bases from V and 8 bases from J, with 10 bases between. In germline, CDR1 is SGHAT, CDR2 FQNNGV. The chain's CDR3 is CASSLEPGSGYTF. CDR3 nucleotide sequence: TGTGCCAGCAGCTTAGAACCAGGGTCAGGCTACACCTTC.